Included here is one T cell receptor beta chain sequence, with context. Antigen specificity is unknown. This record comes from a study of shared clonotypes between healthy human individuals. General study points: The study found lower generation probabilities in non-shared clonotypes than in those shared by all four donors. Tissue TCR repertoires likely differ from these blood-only repertoires.

Data came from immunoSEQ multiplex PCR; TCRdb stores just in-frame clones and leaves some out. The table lists over 2 million clones, just under 95% of them singletons. Naive-designated CD8 cells lacked CD45RO, were positively enriched for CCR7, and omitted terminally differentiated effector memory CD45RA+ cells. There were only Caucasian adults among the donors, and all lived in Nashville, Tennessee. Germline CDR1 MNHNS, CDR2 SASEGT. J was trimmed by 0 bases and V by 2 bases; bases with no gene match: 4. The CDR3 spans 15 residues. The sequence was collected from a man younger than 35 in good health. J is TRBJ2-7 and V is TRBV6-1, with 7 bases fitting TRBD2. The sequenced sample was naive CD8+ T cells sorted from blood. The CDR3 nucleotides are TGTGCCAGCAGTGAACCTAGCGGCCTCTCCTACGAGCAGTACTTC. Protein sequence: CASSEPSGLSYEQYF.